These 3 T cell receptor beta chains share one sample of origin, sequenced in a study of blood T cell repertoires in COVID-19. The data were produced by immunoSEQ multiplex PCR, yet TCRdb's version contains in-frame clones alone and is incomplete. The sample shows roughly 180,000 clones, 70% to 80% of them seen only once. Specimen: peripheral blood. The receptor source for this set is a woman in her sixties with COVID-19, enrolled during active disease.

The chain links TRBV14 to TRBJ1-6; D is uncertain. Looked up from germline, CDR1 is SGHDN and CDR2 is FVKESK. The CDR3 is 12 amino acids. Trimming removed 3 bases from V and 6 bases from J, with 3 bases in between. CDR3 amino acids: CASSQRNSPLHF. The CDR3 bases are TGTGCCAGCAGCCAGCGTAATTCACCCCTCCACTTT.

This chain links TRBV5-1 with TRBJ1-3; D is ambiguous. Germline loops: CDR1 SGHRS, CDR2 YFSETQ. The CDR3 totals 15 residues. The V end was cut by 4 bases, the J end by 2 bases, with 13 bases between. CDR3 sequence: CASSTEGRTGNTIYF. CDR3 DNA sequence: TGCGCCAGCAGCACGGAAGGGAGGACTGGAAACACCATATATTTT.

The rearrangement uses TRBV29-1 and TRBJ2-1; TRBD1 might be the D (5 bases). The CDR3 is 16 residues long. V lost 5 bases to trimming and J lost 7 bases, with 24 bases between them. Per the germline V gene, CDR1 is SQVTM and CDR2 is ANQGSEA. The CDR3 sequence is CSVRGVGTSYGNEQFF. In DNA, the CDR3 is TGCAGCGTTAGGGGCGTCGGAACATCTTACGGAAATGAGCAGTTCTTC.